Each of the 32 T cell receptor beta chains below was sequenced from the same sample in a study of Tregs in tolerant kidney transplant recipients. Profiled with immunoSEQ multiplex PCR; TCRdb holds only in-frame clones, not every one. Of roughly 80,000 clones in the sample, around 90% were seen once. The material sequenced was Tregs from blood, taken before the transplant. These receptors were taken from a human donor who received a combined kidney and bone marrow transplant.

The rearrangement uses TRBV7-3 and TRBJ2-1; TRBD2 matches 10 bases. J gave up 6 bases and V 5 bases, and 7 bases lay outside the gene matches. The CDR3 runs to 15 residues. The V gene's germline CDR1 is SGHTA and CDR2 FQGTGA. This CDR3 is CASSPLAGVFNEQFF. In nucleotides, the CDR3 is TGTGCCAGCAGCCCCCTAGCGGGGGTGTTCAATGAGCAGTTCTTC.

The table lists this clone with a count of one. The gene calls are TRBV9 and TRBJ2-1, with D perhaps matching TRBD1 (7 bases). The CDR3 spans 14 residues. Trimming removed 0 bases at V and 12 bases at J, with 16 bases between. The germline V gene has CDR1 SGDLS and CDR2 YYNGEE. CDR3 bases: TGTGCCAGCAGCGTAGCTACCCAGGGGGGATGGCAGTTCTTC. It translates to CASSVATQGGWQFF.

The chain is built from TRBV10-3 and TRBJ2-3, with a tentative D call TRBD1 (6 bases). The germline V and J ends were trimmed by 3 bases and 0 bases, with 7 bases remaining between them. CDR3 size: 14 residues. Germline-derived CDR1 and CDR2 are ENHRY and SYGVKD. The CDR3 region is CAISDQGSTDTQYF. The CDR3 DNA is TGTGCCATCAGTGACCAGGGGAGCACAGATACGCAGTATTTT.

The chain has TRBV15 and TRBJ1-3; D is perhaps TRBD1 (5 bases). CDR1 and CDR2 (germline): LNHNV, YYDKDF (reference sequence). This CDR3 region has 16 residues. V dropped 0 bases and J dropped 4 bases, with 13 bases sitting between them. The CDR3: CATSRDLTGIGNTIYF. CDR3 nucleotide sequence: TGTGCCACCAGCAGAGACTTAACAGGAATCGGAAACACCATATATTTT. Full variable domain (rest looked up from reference TRBV15 and TRBJ1-3): DAMVIQNPRYQVTQFGKPVTLSCSQTLNHNVMYWYQQKSSQAPKLLFHYYDKDFNNEADTPDNFQSRRPNTSFCFLDIRSPGLGDTAMYLCATSRDLTGIGNTIYFGEGSWLTVV.

This chain uses TRBV28 with TRBJ2-7; D is perhaps TRBD2 (6 bases). This CDR3 has 13 residues. Trimming pared 6 bases from V and 3 bases from J, leaving 12 bases between. Germline V gives CDR1 MDHEN, CDR2 SYDVKM. CDR3 sequence reads: CASSLGRGYEQYF. The CDR3 DNA reads TGTGCCAGCAGCCTCGGGCGGGGCTACGAGCAGTACTTC.

In this sample, this clone turned up a few times. This chain uses TRBV28 with TRBJ1-5, with D possibly TRBD1 on 5 matching bases. From germline, CDR1 is MDHEN and CDR2 SYDVKM. The CDR3 is 16 amino acids. V lost 4 bases to trimming and J lost 1 base, with 14 bases between them. The CDR3 DNA follows: TGTGCCAGCAGTTGGCTCTTCCGGGACAGCAATCAGCCCCAGCATTTT. Translating it yields CASSWLFRDSNQPQHF.

This clone turned up a few times. The rearrangement links TRBV6-1 to TRBJ2-3; 10 bases fit TRBD2. The CDR3 contains 13 residues. The ends lost 8 bases at V and 3 bases at J; junction bases unmatched: 2. From germline, CDR1 is MNHNS and CDR2 SASEGT. This CDR3 is CASLAGDTDTQYF. The CDR3 coding sequence is TGTGCCAGCCTAGCGGGAGATACAGATACGCAGTATTTT.

This clone is a singleton in its sample. The chain combines TRBV4-2 with TRBJ2-7, with 8 bases identical to TRBD1. Germline-derived CDR1 and CDR2 are LGHNA and YNFKEQ. Trimming at V came to 3 bases and at J to 7 bases, leaving 5 bases not matched to a gene. The CDR3 loop spans 13 amino acids. CDR3: CASSQDRDREQYF. The CDR3 nucleotides read TGTGCCAGCAGCCAGGACCGGGACAGGGAGCAGTACTTC.

The chain combines TRBV28 with TRBJ2-2; D unresolved. Germline CDR1 MDHEN, CDR2 SYDVKM. V lost 3 bases to trimming and J lost 4 bases, with 6 bases between them. There are 13 residues in the CDR3. DNA for the CDR3: TGTGCCAGCAGTTTTCGTCTCACCGGGGAGCTGTTTTTT. Amino acid sequence: CASSFRLTGELFF.

This clone was observed once. The DNA for the CDR3 is TGTGCCAGCAGCGCTGAGTCCCGGAGCTCCTATAATTCACCCCTCCACTTT. It translates to CASSAESRSSYNSPLHF. The chain recombines TRBV9 with TRBJ1-6; D unresolved. Trimming pared 3 bases from V and 0 bases from J, leaving 13 bases between. Germline-derived CDR1 and CDR2 are SGDLS and YYNGEE. The CDR3 runs to 17 residues.

This chain joins TRBV5-1 and TRBJ2-1; D not certain. The CDR3 spans 15 residues. The ends were cut back, 2 bases at V and 7 bases at J, with 16 bases in the middle. Germline V CDR1 and CDR2: SGHRS, YFSETQ. The CDR3 region has the DNA TGCGCCAGCAGCTTTACGGCAACCCGGGTGAATGAGCAGTTCTTC. Encoded protein: CASSFTATRVNEQFF.

The chain carries TRBV18 and TRBJ1-4, with D perhaps TRBD1 (6 bases). Germline V gene lookup returns CDR1 KGHSH and CDR2 LQKENI. V lost 3 bases and J 8 bases, leaving 16 bases between the germline ends. The CDR3 runs 15 residues. In nucleotides, the CDR3 is TGTGCCAGCTCACCCCGAGGGGGGCTGGGGGAAAAACTGTTTTTT. Its protein product is CASSPRGGLGEKLFF. The whole variable domain, remainder taken from reference TRBV18 and TRBJ1-4, is NAGVMQNPRHLVRRRGQEARLRCSPMKGHSHVYWYRQLPEEGLKFMVYLQKENIIDESGMPKERFSAEFPKEGPSILRIQQVVRGDSAAYFCASSPRGGLGEKLFFGSGTQLSVL.

This chain links TRBV7-2 with TRBJ2-7; weak D call: TRBD1 (6 bases). Germline assignment: CDR1 SGHTA and CDR2 FQGNSA. This CDR3 has 16 residues. Between the trimmed V and J ends, which lost 6 bases and 0 bases, there was a span of 18 bases. The CDR3: CASSYGGGRASYEQYF. The CDR3 coding sequence is TGTGCCAGCAGTTATGGGGGCGGTAGGGCCTCCTACGAGCAGTACTTC.

Only one count was recorded for this clone. This rearrangement joins TRBV6-1 to TRBJ2-7; the match to TRBD2 covers 13 bases. Germline V lookup: CDR1 MNHNS, CDR2 SASEGT. The CDR3 is made up of 14 amino acids. Trimming removed 6 bases from V and 3 bases from J; junction bases left unmatched: 2. CDR3 region: CASRGTSGIYEQYF. The CDR3 DNA reads TGTGCCAGCAGAGGGACTAGCGGGATCTACGAGCAGTACTTC.

This rearrangement joins TRBV30 to TRBJ2-5; 10 bases match TRBD2. Germline CDR1 is GTSNPN and CDR2 is SVGIG (reference sequence). The length of the CDR3 is 17 residues. After removal of 2 bases from V and 3 bases from J, the junction contained 12 bases not matched to a gene. The CDR3 DNA sequence: TGTGCCTGGAGTCCGCCCCCCTATCTAGCGGGAGAAGAGACCCAGTACTTC. Translation: CAWSPPPYLAGEETQYF.

The chain links TRBV4-3 to TRBJ1-6, with 8 positions matching TRBD1. The J segment lost 9 bases and the V segment lost 0 bases, leaving 7 bases of the junction unmatched. CDR3 length: 16 residues. The germline gives CDR1 LGHNA, CDR2 YSLEER. CDR3 region: CASSQDPNRGSSPLHF. CDR3 DNA sequence: TGCGCCAGCAGCCAAGATCCGAACAGGGGGAGTTCACCCCTCCACTTT.

This chain joins TRBV19 and TRBJ2-4; D is ambiguous. This CDR3 has 13 amino acids. Trimming pared 1 base from V and 9 bases from J, leaving 10 bases between. CDR1 is LNHDA, CDR2 SQIVND, per germline (reference sequence). CDR3 in amino acids: CASSIAHSPIQYF. The DNA of the CDR3 is TGTGCCAGTAGTATAGCTCATAGCCCCATTCAGTACTTC.

The chain has TRBV9 and TRBJ1-1; D ambiguous. Looked up from germline, CDR1 is SGDLS and CDR2 is YYNGEE. This CDR3 spans 14 amino acids. Trimming pared 0 bases from V and 3 bases from J, leaving 9 bases between. The CDR3 spells CASSVGAVYTEAFF. The CDR3 DNA sequence: TGTGCCAGCAGCGTAGGGGCAGTTTACACTGAAGCTTTCTTT.

V is TRBV28 and J is TRBJ1-5, with D uncertain. The germline gives CDR1 MDHEN, CDR2 SYDVKM. This CDR3 has 13 residues. V gave up 6 bases and J gave up 3 bases, with 9 bases separating them. The CDR3, as DNA: TGTGCCAGCAGCGTTCTACCCAATCAGCCCCAGCATTTT. It encodes CASSVLPNQPQHF.

This rearrangement joins TRBV25-1 to TRBJ2-5, with D unresolved. The germline gives CDR1 MGHDK, CDR2 SYGVNS. This CDR3 has 11 amino acids. V shed 7 bases and J shed 5 bases, with 8 bases lying between them. CDR3 in amino acids: CASKIWETQYF. CDR3 nucleotide sequence: TGTGCCAGCAAAATATGGGAGACCCAGTACTTC.

The V and J genes are TRBV11-2 and TRBJ2-5, with a weak D call TRBD1 (7 bases). Trimming cost V 1 base and J 3 bases, with 12 bases left between them. Germline CDR1 reads SGHAT; CDR2 reads FQNNGV. The CDR3 runs 15 residues. CDR3 DNA sequence: TGTGCCAGCAGCTTAGGCGGCAGGGGGGAAGAGACCCAGTACTTC. It specifies CASSLGGRGEETQYF.

The CDR3 DNA follows: TGTGCCAGTAGCCATTCACGGGGGGCAGATACTAACTATGGCTACACCTTC. It encodes CASSHSRGADTNYGYTF. The V and J genes are TRBV19 and TRBJ1-2; maybe TRBD1 (6 bases). This CDR3 region has 17 residues. Trimming took 6 bases from V and 0 from J, leaving 20 bases between them. Per the germline V gene, CDR1 is LNHDA and CDR2 is SQIVND (reference sequence).

Worth noting for this clone: Other nucleotide sequences in the sample specify the same CDR3. V is TRBV11-2 and J is TRBJ2-7; D is possibly TRBD1 or TRBD2 (5 bases each). CDR1 is SGHAT, CDR2 FQNNGV, per germline. The CDR3 is 14 residues long. V was shortened by 0 bases and J by 4 bases, with 10 bases between the two germline ends. The CDR3 DNA sequence: TGTGCCAGCAGCTTAGATGGGGGTGGGTACGAGCAGTACTTC. As protein: CASSLDGGGYEQYF.

The V and J genes are TRBV30 and TRBJ1-1; 7 bases match TRBD1. The CDR3 sequence is 14 residues long. CDR1 and CDR2 from the germline V gene are GTSNPN and SVGIG (reference sequence). The ends lost 5 bases at V and 2 bases at J; junction bases unmatched: 8. The CDR3 loop reads CAWVLGQLNTEAFF. DNA of the CDR3: TGTGCCTGGGTGTTGGGACAGCTAAACACTGAAGCTTTCTTT.

This rearrangement joins TRBV10-3 to TRBJ2-2; D is unclear. V was clipped by 6 bases and J by 4 bases, with 3 bases between them. The CDR3 has 11 amino acids. Looked up from germline, CDR1 is ENHRY and CDR2 is SYGVKD. The CDR3 DNA follows: TGTGCCATCAGGAGCACCGGGGAGCTGTTTTTT. It is translated as CAIRSTGELFF.

V and J are TRBV7-9 and TRBJ2-6; TRBD2 might be the D (5 bases). The length of the CDR3 is 15 residues. The germline V gene encodes CDR1 SEHNR and CDR2 FQNEAQ (reference sequence). V was pared by 5 bases and J by 3 bases, with 11 bases between. CDR3 amino acids: CASSTEGVGANVLTF. CDR3 nucleotide sequence: TGTGCCAGCAGCACTGAGGGAGTTGGGGCCAACGTCCTGACTTTC.

This clone has only one observation. DNA for the CDR3: TGTGCCACCAGCAGTACAGCGGAGCCCCAAGAGACCCAGTACTTC. Translation: CATSSTAEPQETQYF. This chain joins TRBV15 and TRBJ2-5; a possible D gene is TRBD2 (5 bases). Trimming removed 3 bases at V and 1 base at J, with 12 bases between. Germline values: CDR1 LNHNV, CDR2 YYDKDF (reference sequence). This CDR3 region has 15 residues.

V gene TRBV30 combines with J gene TRBJ2-1, with 7 bases aligning to TRBD1. The germline V gene has CDR1 GTSNPN and CDR2 SVGIG (reference sequence). J gave up 6 bases and V 0 bases, and 2 bases lay outside the gene matches. The CDR3 is 13 residues long. The CDR3 DNA reads TGTGCCTGGAGTGTTGCAGGGGGCAATGAGCAGTTCTTC. Amino acid sequence: CAWSVAGGNEQFF.

The chain recombines TRBV4-1 with TRBJ2-7; D unclear. The ends were cut back, 0 bases at V and 7 bases at J, with 10 bases in the middle. The CDR3 has 13 residues. The V gene's germline CDR1 is MGHRA and CDR2 YSYEKL. The CDR3 coding sequence is TGCGCCAGCAGCCAAGAGGTGCTGATTGAGCAGTACTTC. Translation gives CASSQEVLIEQYF.

The chain couples TRBV2 to TRBJ1-3; no clear D. Trimming shortened V by 7 bases and J by 3 bases, and 13 bases separated the two germline ends. CDR3 length equals 14 residues. Per the germline V gene, CDR1 is SNHLY and CDR2 is FYNNEI. The CDR3 is CASMEEAFGNTIYF. The CDR3 DNA reads TGTGCCAGCATGGAGGAGGCTTTTGGAAACACCATATATTTT. Looking up the rest from reference TRBV2 and TRBJ1-3 gives the full variable domain: EPEVTQTPSHQVTQMGQEVILRCVPISNHLYFYWYRQILGQKVEFLVSFYNNEISEKSEIFDDQFSVERPDGSNFTLKIRSTKLEDSAMYFCASMEEAFGNTIYFGEGSWLTVV.

In this sample, this clone turned up once. V gene TRBV7-9 combines with J gene TRBJ1-2; D uncertain. The CDR3 has 13 residues. The germline CDR1 and CDR2 sequences are SEHNR and FQNEAQ (reference sequence). Trimming pared 3 bases from V and 8 bases from J, leaving 13 bases between. CDR3 coding DNA: TGTGCCAGCAGCTTCTGGAGGGAGGAAGGCTACACCTTC. Translation gives CASSFWREEGYTF.

This chain joins TRBV13 and TRBJ2-5; D is perhaps TRBD1 or TRBD2 (5 bases each). V dropped 5 bases and J dropped 4 bases, with 14 bases sitting between them. Germline V lookup: CDR1 PRHDT, CDR2 FYEKMQ (reference sequence). The CDR3 has 14 amino acids. CDR3 protein: CASSASQGAETQYF. CDR3 nucleotide sequence: TGTGCCAGCAGCGCGTCCCAGGGAGCAGAGACCCAGTACTTC.